This TCR beta chain is from a study of T cells in women clearing cervical HPV infection. General study findings and limits: Cases carried less TRBV6-7 than controls: about 0.1% versus 0.15%.

On this clone: The antigen is undetermined. The read ends 3 residues before the CDR3 terminus; that terminus is restored from the germline J gene.

Prevalent HPV16 infections were excluded; only incident single HPV16 infections included. Generated by immunoSEQ multiplex PCR, the TCRdb table keeps only in-frame clones and is missing some. The clone table shows about 31,000 clones, with the ten largest holding around 3.1%. The CDR3 is 15 amino acids. Germline values: CDR1 SQVTM, CDR2 ANQGSEA. The J segment lost 9 bases and the V segment lost 7 bases, leaving 14 bases of the junction unmatched. The V and J genes are TRBV29-1 and TRBJ2-1, with 11 bases aligning to TRBD1. The sequence derives from a woman between 18 and 70 years old with a cervical HPV16 infection that either progressed to CIN3+ or cleared (not recorded which). Sequencing used blood buffy coat. The CDR3 region is CSAASGTGGFGEQFF. The part of the CDR3 DNA that was read is TGCAGCGCCGCCTCCGGGACAGGGGGTTTCGGTGAG.